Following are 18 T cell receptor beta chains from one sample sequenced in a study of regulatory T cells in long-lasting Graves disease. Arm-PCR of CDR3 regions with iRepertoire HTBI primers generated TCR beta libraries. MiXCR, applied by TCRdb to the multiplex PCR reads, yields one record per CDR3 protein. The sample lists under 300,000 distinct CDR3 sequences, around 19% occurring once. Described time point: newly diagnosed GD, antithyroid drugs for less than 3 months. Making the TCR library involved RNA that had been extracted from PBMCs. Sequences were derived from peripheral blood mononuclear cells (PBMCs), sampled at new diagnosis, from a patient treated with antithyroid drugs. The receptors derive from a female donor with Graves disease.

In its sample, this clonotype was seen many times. The CDR3 spells CASSYQGYGDTQYF. In DNA, the CDR3 is TGTGCCAGCAGTTACCAGGGGTATGGAGATACGCAGTATTTT. The chain employs TRBV6-2 or TRBV6-3 and TRBJ2-3; a possible D gene is TRBD1 (6 bases). The CDR3 covers 14 residues. CDR1 and CDR2 from the germline V gene are MNHEY and SVGEGT. Deletions cut 2 bases from V and 5 bases from J, with 11 bases between.

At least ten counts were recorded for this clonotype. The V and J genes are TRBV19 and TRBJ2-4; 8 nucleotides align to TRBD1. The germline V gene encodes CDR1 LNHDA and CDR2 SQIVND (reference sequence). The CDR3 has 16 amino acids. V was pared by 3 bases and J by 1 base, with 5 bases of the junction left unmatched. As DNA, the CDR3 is TGTGCCAGTAGTATCTGGCAGGGGGCTGCCAAAAACATTCAGTACTTC. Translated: CASSIWQGAAKNIQYF. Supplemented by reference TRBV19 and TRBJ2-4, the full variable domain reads DGGITQSPKYLFRKEGQNVTLSCEQNLNHDAMYWYRQDPGQGLRLIYYSQIVNDFQKGDIAEGYSVSREKKESFPLTVTSAQKNPTAFYLCASSIWQGAAKNIQYFGAGTRLSVL.

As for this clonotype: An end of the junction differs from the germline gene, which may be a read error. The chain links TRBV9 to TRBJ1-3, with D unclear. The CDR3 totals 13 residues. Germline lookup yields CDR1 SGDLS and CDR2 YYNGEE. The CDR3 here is CASSVDLRNTMYF. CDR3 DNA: TGTGCCAGCAGCGTAGACCTCAGAAACACCATGTATTTT.

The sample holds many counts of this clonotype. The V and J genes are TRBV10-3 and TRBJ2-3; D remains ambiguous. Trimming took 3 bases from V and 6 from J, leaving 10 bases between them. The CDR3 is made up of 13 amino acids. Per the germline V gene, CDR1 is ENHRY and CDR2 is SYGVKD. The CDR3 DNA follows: TGTGCCATCAGTGACCGTTATGGGGATACGCAGTATTTT. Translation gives CAISDRYGDTQYF.

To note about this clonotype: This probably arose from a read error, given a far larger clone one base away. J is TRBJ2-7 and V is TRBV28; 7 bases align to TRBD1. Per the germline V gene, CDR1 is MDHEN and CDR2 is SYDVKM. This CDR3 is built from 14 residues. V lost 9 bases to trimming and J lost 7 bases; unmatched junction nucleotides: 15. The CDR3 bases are TGTGCCAGTATCCGGTATACAGGGGAGAATGAGCAGTACTTC. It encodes CASIRYTGENEQYF.

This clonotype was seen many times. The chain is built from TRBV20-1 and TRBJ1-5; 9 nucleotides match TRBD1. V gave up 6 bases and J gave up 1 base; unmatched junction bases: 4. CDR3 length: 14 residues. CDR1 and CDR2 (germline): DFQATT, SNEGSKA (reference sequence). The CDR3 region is CSAPDRGSNQPQHF. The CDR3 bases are TGCAGTGCCCCAGACAGGGGGAGCAATCAGCCCCAGCATTTT.

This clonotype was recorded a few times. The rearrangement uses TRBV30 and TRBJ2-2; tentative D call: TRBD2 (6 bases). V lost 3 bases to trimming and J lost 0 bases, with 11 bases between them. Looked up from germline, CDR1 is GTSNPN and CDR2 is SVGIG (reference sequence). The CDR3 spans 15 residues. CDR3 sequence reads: CAWRTSFANTGELFF. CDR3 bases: TGTGCCTGGAGAACTAGCTTCGCGAACACCGGGGAGCTGTTTTTT. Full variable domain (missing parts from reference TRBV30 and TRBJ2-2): SQTIHQWPATLVQPVGSPLSLECTVEGTSNPNLYWYRQAAGRGLQLLFYSVGIGQISSEVPQNLSASRPQDRQFILSSKKLLLSDSGFYLCAWRTSFANTGELFFGEGSRLTVL.

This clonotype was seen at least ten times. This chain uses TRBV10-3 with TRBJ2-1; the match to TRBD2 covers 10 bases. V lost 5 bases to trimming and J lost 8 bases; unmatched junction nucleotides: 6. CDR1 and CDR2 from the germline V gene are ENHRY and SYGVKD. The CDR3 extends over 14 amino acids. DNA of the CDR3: TGTGCCATCAGTTCTAGCGGGAGTCTGGATGAGCAGTTCTTC. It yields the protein CAISSSGSLDEQFF.

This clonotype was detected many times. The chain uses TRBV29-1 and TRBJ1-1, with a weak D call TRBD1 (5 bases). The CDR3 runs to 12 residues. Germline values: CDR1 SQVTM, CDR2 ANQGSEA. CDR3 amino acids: CSSQGAVTEAFF. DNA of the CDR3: TGCAGTAGCCAGGGCGCGGTCACTGAAGCTTTCTTT.

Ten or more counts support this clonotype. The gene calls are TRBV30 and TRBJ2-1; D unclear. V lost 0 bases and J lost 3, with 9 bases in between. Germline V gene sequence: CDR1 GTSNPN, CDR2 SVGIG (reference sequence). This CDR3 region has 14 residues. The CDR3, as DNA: TGTGCCTGGAGTGTATGGGCTAACTACAATGAGCAGTTCTTC. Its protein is CAWSVWANYNEQFF.

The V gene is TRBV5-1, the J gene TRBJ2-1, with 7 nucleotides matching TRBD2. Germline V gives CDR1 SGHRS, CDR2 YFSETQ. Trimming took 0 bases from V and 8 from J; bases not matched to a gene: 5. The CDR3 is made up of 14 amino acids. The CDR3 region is CASSLEGGVHEQFF. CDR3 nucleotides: TGCGCCAGCAGCTTGGAGGGAGGGGTCCATGAGCAGTTCTTC.

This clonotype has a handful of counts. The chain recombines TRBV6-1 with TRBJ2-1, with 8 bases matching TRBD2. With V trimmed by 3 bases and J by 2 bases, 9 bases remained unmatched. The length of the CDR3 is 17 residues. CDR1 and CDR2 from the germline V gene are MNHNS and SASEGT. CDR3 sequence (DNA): TGTGCCAGCAGTGACACGTCCGGGACTAGGACCTACAATGAGCAGTTCTTC. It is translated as CASSDTSGTRTYNEQFF.

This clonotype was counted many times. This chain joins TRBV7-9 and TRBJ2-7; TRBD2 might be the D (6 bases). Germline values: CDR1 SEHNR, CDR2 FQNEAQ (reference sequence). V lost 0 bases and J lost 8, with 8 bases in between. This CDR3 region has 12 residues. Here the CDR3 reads CASSLARGKQYF. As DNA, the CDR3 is TGTGCCAGCAGCTTAGCGCGGGGAAAGCAGTACTTC.

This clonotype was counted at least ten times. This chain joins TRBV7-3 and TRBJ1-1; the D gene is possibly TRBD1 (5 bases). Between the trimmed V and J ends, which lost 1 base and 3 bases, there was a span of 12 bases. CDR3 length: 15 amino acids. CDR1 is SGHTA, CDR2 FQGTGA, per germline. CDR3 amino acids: CASSLKAGMDTEAFF. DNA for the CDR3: TGTGCCAGCAGCTTAAAGGCAGGGATGGACACTGAAGCTTTCTTT.

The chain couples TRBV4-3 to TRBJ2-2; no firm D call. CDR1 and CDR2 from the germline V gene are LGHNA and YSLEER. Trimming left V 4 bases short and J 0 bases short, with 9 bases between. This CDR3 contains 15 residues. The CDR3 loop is CASSRLFANTGELFF. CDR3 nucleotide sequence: TGCGCCAGCAGCCGCCTGTTCGCGAACACCGGGGAGCTGTTTTTT.

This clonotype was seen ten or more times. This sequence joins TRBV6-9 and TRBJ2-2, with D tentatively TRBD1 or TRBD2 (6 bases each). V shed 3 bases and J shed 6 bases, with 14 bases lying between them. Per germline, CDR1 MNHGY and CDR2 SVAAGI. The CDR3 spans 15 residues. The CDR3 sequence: CASSYLGGGSGELFF. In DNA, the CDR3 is TGTGCCAGCAGTTACTTGGGGGGCGGGTCCGGGGAGCTGTTTTTT.

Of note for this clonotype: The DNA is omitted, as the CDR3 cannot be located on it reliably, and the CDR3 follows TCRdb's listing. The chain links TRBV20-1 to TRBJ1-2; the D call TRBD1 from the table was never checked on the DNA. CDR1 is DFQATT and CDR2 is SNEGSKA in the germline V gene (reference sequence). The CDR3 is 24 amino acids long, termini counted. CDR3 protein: CSAAGGVTADTQYFGPAPDYGYTF.

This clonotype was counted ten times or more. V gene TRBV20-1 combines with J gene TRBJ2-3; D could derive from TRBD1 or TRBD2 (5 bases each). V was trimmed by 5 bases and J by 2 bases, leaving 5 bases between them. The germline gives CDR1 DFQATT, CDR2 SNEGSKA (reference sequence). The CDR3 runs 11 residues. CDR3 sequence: CSAGTTDTQYF. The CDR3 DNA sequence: TGCAGTGCTGGGACCACAGATACGCAGTATTTT.